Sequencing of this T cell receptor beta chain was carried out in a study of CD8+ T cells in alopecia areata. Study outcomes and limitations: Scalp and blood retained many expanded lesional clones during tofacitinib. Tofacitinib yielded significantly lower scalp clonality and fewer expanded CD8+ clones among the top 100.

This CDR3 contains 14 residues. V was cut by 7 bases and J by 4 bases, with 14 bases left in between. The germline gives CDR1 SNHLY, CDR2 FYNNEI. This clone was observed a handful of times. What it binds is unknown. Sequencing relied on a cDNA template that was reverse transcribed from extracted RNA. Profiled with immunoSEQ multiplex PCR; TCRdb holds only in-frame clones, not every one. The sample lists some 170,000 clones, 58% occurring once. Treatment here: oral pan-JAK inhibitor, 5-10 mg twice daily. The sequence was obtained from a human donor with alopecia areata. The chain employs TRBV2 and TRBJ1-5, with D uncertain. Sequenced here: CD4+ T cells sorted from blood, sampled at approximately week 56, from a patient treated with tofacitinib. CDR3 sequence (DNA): TGTGCCAGCACCAACTCCCCGGGGAATCAGCCCCAGCATTTT. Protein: CASTNSPGNQPQHF.